One sample yielded the 27 T cell receptor beta chains listed below, sequenced in a study of CD8+ T cells in alopecia areata. Extracted RNA was reverse transcribed into cDNA, the sequencing template. Some clones are missing from TCRdb's copy, which holds only in-frame ones; the method was immunoSEQ multiplex PCR. In total the sample includes about 9,100 clones, none of them seen once. Using CD4, CD8alpha, NKG2D, NKG2ACE and other markers, pooled cutaneous lymph node cells were sorted. Sequencing input: CD8+ T cells sorted from a lymph node. The source of these receptors is a C3H/HeJ mouse with alopecia areata. The mice in this strain carry MHC haplotype H2-k.

A few counts support this clone. Genes here carry mouse names. The CDR3 end lies 4 residues beyond the end of the read and is filled in from the germline J gene. This chain uses TRBV19 with TRBJ1-1, with 10 bases that match TRBD1. The CDR3 has 15 amino acids. The V and J ends lost 4 bases and 0 bases, in that order; junction bases with no gene match: 3. The germline gives CDR1 FNHDT, CDR2 SITEND (reference sequence). The CDR3 protein is CASSPGQGANTEVFF. CDR3 DNA, as far as it was read: TGTGCCAGCAGTCCAGGACAGGGGGCAAACACA.

There are many counts of this clone. Mouse germline and gene names are used. Read coverage stops 4 residues before the CDR3 terminus; the germline J gene supplies the remainder. The chain has TRBV13-3 and TRBJ1-1, with 8 bases identical to TRBD1. V shed 2 bases and J 0 bases; nucleotides not matched to a gene: 6. Per the germline V gene, CDR1 is NNHDY and CDR2 is SYVADS. The length of the CDR3 is 16 residues. CDR3 amino acids: CASSEEQGGANTEVFF. The covered CDR3 bases are TGTGCCAGCAGTGAAGAACAGGGGGGTGCAAACACA.

Concerning this clone: The genes are named according to mouse. The DNA read from the CDR3 is TGCACCTGCAGTGTAACAGGGAGGGATAATTCGCCC. Encoded protein: CTCSVTGRDNSP. The complete CDR3 sequence is CTCSVTGRDNSPLYF. V gene TRBV1 combines with J gene TRBJ1-6; possibly TRBD1 for D (6 bases). The CDR3 goes on 3 residues after the read ends, and that part is filled in from the germline J gene. TRBJ1-6 is identified as an open reading frame with a role that is uncertain. Deletions cut 4 bases from V and 5 bases from J, with 12 bases between. The germline V gene encodes CDR1 NSQYPW and CDR2 LRSPGD (reference sequence). The CDR3 sequence is 15 residues long.

At least ten counts were recorded for this clone. The genes and germline here are from mouse. The CDR3 end is not reached by the read, which stops 4 residues before it; the germline J gene fills it in. This sequence joins TRBV31 and TRBJ2-1, with 12 bases that match TRBD2. Trimming took 7 bases from V and 5 from J; bases not matched to a gene: 3. Per the germline V gene, CDR1 is GKSSPN and CDR2 is SITVG. The CDR3 sequence is 13 residues long. The sequenced part of the CDR3 DNA is TGTGCCTTCCGGGACTGGGGGGATGCT. It is translated as CAFRDWGDA. The whole CDR3 protein reads CAFRDWGDAEQFF.

This clone has a count of ten or more. Any gene name here is a mouse gene name. The read halts 4 residues ahead of the CDR3 end, with the missing end drawn from the germline J gene. The chain recombines TRBV29 with TRBJ1-2, with a weak D call TRBD1 (5 bases). V lost 2 bases and J 0 bases, leaving 10 bases between the germline ends. The CDR3 length is 15 residues. The germline V gene encodes CDR1 MSHET and CDR2 SYDVDS. The CDR3 DNA, read in part, is TGTGCTAGCAGTTTAGAGTCCAGGGCAAACTCC. Translating it yields CASSLESRANS. The CDR3 in its entirety is CASSLESRANSDYTF.

Relative to its sample, this clone is medium-sized. Gene names and germline refer to mouse. The read is 4 residues too short to cover the CDR3 end, so that end is filled in from the germline J gene. This chain connects TRBV13-1 to TRBJ2-5, with TRBD1 matching 9 bases. CDR1 NSHNY and CDR2 SYGAGN come from the germline V gene. V lost 5 bases, J lost 3 bases, and 4 bases stayed unmatched. The CDR3 extends over 14 amino acids. The sequenced CDR3 bases are TGTGCCAGCAGGACCGGGACAGGGCAAGAC. Translated: CASRTGTGQD. The whole CDR3 protein is CASRTGTGQDTQYF.

Worth noting for this clone: Germline and genes here are mouse. Read sequence stops 4 residues before the CDR3 end, and the germline J gene provides the missing end. The rearrangement links TRBV4 to TRBJ2-4; weak D call: TRBD2 (6 bases). This CDR3 contains 17 residues. Germline CDR1 is LGHDT and CDR2 is YNNKQL (reference sequence). Trimming removed 5 bases from V and 1 base from J, with 19 bases in between. The CDR3 DNA, read in part, is TGTGCCAGCAGCCAGACGGGGGGTGGGGAGCGTCAAAAC. It is translated as CASSQTGGGERQN. The whole CDR3 protein is CASSQTGGGERQNTLYF.

Notes on this clone: Germline and genes here are mouse. The DNA ends 4 residues before the CDR3 does, and the rest of the CDR3 is filled in from the germline J gene. The chain uses TRBV19 and TRBJ2-5; perhaps TRBD2 as D (6 bases). The CDR3 has 14 amino acids. Germline V gene data show CDR1 as FNHDT and CDR2 as SITEND (reference sequence). V dropped 3 bases and J dropped 1 base, with 9 bases sitting between them. CDR3 sequence: CASSTTGDQDTQYF. The sequenced part of the CDR3 DNA is TGTGCCAGCAGTACGACTGGAGACCAAGAC.

This clone was found many times. The gene names given are mouse names. The read ends 4 residues shy of where the CDR3 ends; the end is completed using the germline J gene. The chain has TRBV29 and TRBJ1-1; D remains unclear. This CDR3 region has 10 residues. CDR1 and CDR2 from the germline V gene are MSHET and SYDVDS. CDR3 sequence: CASSFGEVFF. The CDR3 bases that were read are TGTGCTAGCAGCTTTGGA.

This clone was found a few times. Germline and genes: mouse. CDR3 DNA, as far as it was read: TGTGCCAGCAGTGCTGGGGGCCCTAACTATGCT. It specifies CASSAGGPNYA. The entire CDR3 reads CASSAGGPNYAEQFF. The chain couples TRBV13-3 to TRBJ2-1; D perhaps matches TRBD2 (7 bases). The CDR3 is cut off 4 residues early in the read; its end comes from the germline J gene. The CDR3 covers 15 residues. Germline V CDR1 and CDR2: NNHDY, SYVADS. Trimming shortened V by 3 bases and J by 0 bases, and 10 bases separated the two germline ends.

This clone is judged medium-sized. Gene names denote mouse genes. The read ends 4 residues before the CDR3 terminus; that terminus is restored from the germline J gene. This sequence joins TRBV14 and TRBJ2-1; 8 nucleotides agree with TRBD1. The length of the CDR3 is 13 residues. Looked up from germline, CDR1 is SGHDT and CDR2 is FRDEAV. Losses at the gene ends were 5 bases for V and 4 bases for J; bases not matched to a gene: 2. CDR3 sequence: CASRDRAYAEQFF. The part of the CDR3 DNA that was read is TGTGCCAGCAGGGACAGGGCTTATGCT.

In its sample, this clone was seen many times. Gene names are the mouse ones. From the germline J gene comes the end of the CDR3, since the read stops 4 residues before it. This chain joins TRBV13-1 and TRBJ2-7, with 7 positions matching TRBD2. This CDR3 comprises 14 residues. Germline V gives CDR1 NSHNY, CDR2 SYGAGN. V trimming: 1 base; J trimming: 0 bases; junction bases outside the gene matches: 1. The CDR3 protein is CASSDLGVSYEQYF. The sequenced part of the CDR3 DNA is TGTGCCAGCAGTGATCTGGGGGTCTCCTAT.

There are many counts of this clone. Gene names denote mouse genes. CDR3 loop: CASSIDWADTGQLYF. The sequenced CDR3 bases are TGTGCCAGCAGTATAGACTGGGCGGACACCGGG. The rearrangement joins TRBV19 to TRBJ2-2; D may be TRBD2 (6 bases). With the read ending 4 residues before the CDR3 end, the germline J gene is used to fill in that end. The CDR3 is 15 amino acids. V shed 0 bases and J shed 3 bases, with 9 bases lying between them. Germline V lookup: CDR1 FNHDT, CDR2 SITEND (reference sequence).

This clone is categorized as medium-sized. Gene names and germline match the mouse. The CDR3 goes on 4 residues after the read ends, and that part is filled in from the germline J gene. This sequence joins TRBV1 and TRBJ2-3; 10 nucleotides line up with TRBD1. Germline CDR1 NSQYPW, CDR2 LRSPGD (reference sequence). The trim removed 0 bases at V and 2 bases at J, leaving 5 bases unmatched. CDR3 length: 17 residues. CDR3 region: CTCSADRGQGNAETLYF. CDR3 DNA, as far as it was read: TGCACCTGCAGTGCAGATAGGGGACAGGGGAATGCAGAA.

This clone was observed at least ten times. Germline and genes here are mouse. The read ends 4 residues before the CDR3 terminus; that terminus is restored from the germline J gene. The chain links TRBV1 to TRBJ2-1; 8 bases match TRBD1. The V segment lost 5 bases and the J segment 5 bases; nucleotides outside the gene matches: 8. This CDR3 region has 15 residues. Germline CDR1 reads NSQYPW; CDR2 reads LRSPGD (reference sequence). The sequenced CDR3 bases are TGCACCTGCAGTACTCGACAGGGGAGGAATGCT. It encodes CTCSTRQGRNA. The entire CDR3 protein is CTCSTRQGRNAEQFF.

This clone was found many times. Germline and genes here are mouse. The CDR3 end falls 4 residues outside the read, so it is completed with the germline J gene. The chain combines TRBV13-3 with TRBJ2-4; D not resolved. The CDR3 contains 14 residues. Germline assignment: CDR1 NNHDY and CDR2 SYVADS. V was trimmed by 3 bases and J by 0 bases, leaving 8 bases between them. The CDR3 is CASSGRSSQNTLYF. The part of the CDR3 DNA that was read is TGTGCCAGCAGTGGAAGGTCTAGTCAAAAC.

Ten or more counts support this clone. Gene names and germline refer to mouse. The read comes to an end 4 residues before the CDR3 does, leaving the germline J gene to fill in the end. The J gene is TRBJ2-5, the V gene TRBV29; TRBD1 matches 7 bases. The CDR3 is made up of 18 amino acids. Germline CDR1 reads MSHET; CDR2 reads SYDVDS. V dropped 2 bases and J dropped 0; count of bases not matched to a gene: 11. The CDR3 reads CASSLDLRDSFNQDTQYF. CDR3 bases read: TGTGCTAGCAGTTTAGATCTCCGGGACAGTTTTAACCAAGAC.

This clone was seen repeatedly, ten times or more. The gene symbols are mouse symbols. The CDR3 end falls 4 residues outside the read, so it is completed with the germline J gene. The V call is TRBV14, the J call TRBJ2-1, with 8 bases matching TRBD2. In germline, CDR1 is SGHDT, CDR2 FRDEAV. This CDR3 spans 14 amino acids. V lost 1 base and J lost 3; bases outside the gene matches: 0. Partial CDR3 DNA: TGTGCCAGCAGTTTCCTGGGGGGCTATGCT. Its protein is CASSFLGGYA. The entire CDR3 protein reads CASSFLGGYAEQFF. Full variable domain (missing parts from reference TRBV14 and TRBJ2-1): EAGVTQSPRYAVLQEGQAVSFWCDPISGHDTLYWYQQPRDQGPQLLVYFRDEAVIDNSQLPSDRFSAVRPKGTNSTLKIQSAKQGDTATYLCASSFLGGYAEQFFGPGTRLTVL.

In its sample, this clone was seen a few times. Gene names follow the mouse nomenclature. With the read ending 4 residues before the CDR3 end, the germline J gene is used to fill in that end. The V call is TRBV13-1, the J call TRBJ2-4, with D possibly matching TRBD2 (7 bases). This CDR3 contains 15 residues. Germline lookup yields CDR1 NSHNY and CDR2 SYGAGN. CDR3 DNA, as far as it was read: TGTGCCAGCAGTGATGCATCTGGGGGCGAAAAC. This codes for CASSDASGGEN. The CDR3 in its entirety is CASSDASGGENTLYF.

Concerning this clone itself: Gene names and germline refer to mouse. The read ends 4 residues early relative to the CDR3; the germline J gene fills the gap. The chain recombines TRBV13-3 with TRBJ2-4; 7 positions agree with TRBD2. This CDR3 has 14 amino acids. From germline, CDR1 is NNHDY and CDR2 SYVADS. The chain's CDR3 is CASSEEAGGNTLYF. The sequenced part of the CDR3 DNA is TGTGCCAGCAGTGAAGAGGCTGGGGGAAAC.

This clone has a count of ten or more. Gene names are the mouse ones. Read coverage stops 4 residues before the CDR3 terminus; the germline J gene supplies the remainder. The chain recombines TRBV31 with TRBJ2-4; weak D call: TRBD2 (6 bases). This CDR3 is 13 amino acids long. The germline CDR1 and CDR2 sequences are GKSSPN and SITVG. V dropped 4 bases and J dropped 0 bases, with 8 bases sitting between them. CDR3 sequence: CAWNGGSQNTLYF. The sequenced CDR3 bases are TGTGCCTGGAATGGGGGTAGTCAAAAC.

This clone was found many times. Gene and germline names: mouse. Incomplete CDR3 DNA: TGTGCCAGCAGCCCACGGGACAGCTAT. Amino acids: CASSPRDSY. The entire CDR3 protein reads CASSPRDSYEQYF. The chain joins TRBV5 to TRBJ2-7, with 7 positions matching TRBD1. The read ends 4 residues early relative to the CDR3; the germline J gene fills the gap. The trim removed 4 bases at V and 3 bases at J, leaving 3 bases unmatched. This CDR3 is 13 amino acids long. Germline V lookup: CDR1 LGHNA, CDR2 YNLKQL (reference sequence).

In its sample, this clone was seen many times. The gene names given are mouse names. The read ends 4 residues before the CDR3 terminus; that terminus is restored from the germline J gene. The V gene is TRBV13-2, the J gene TRBJ2-7, with D tentatively TRBD2 (6 bases). This CDR3 contains 18 residues. The V end was cut by 0 bases, the J end by 0 bases, with 19 bases between. CDR1 and CDR2 from the germline V gene are NNHNN and SYGAGS (reference sequence). The sequenced CDR3 bases are TGTGCCAGCGGTGATGACGTACTGGGTCGCCTCCTCTCCTAT. This translates into CASGDDVLGRLLSY. The full-length CDR3 reads as CASGDDVLGRLLSYEQYF.

This clone was picked up many times. The genes and germline here are from mouse. With the read ending 4 residues before the CDR3 end, the germline J gene is used to fill in that end. V is TRBV13-2 and J is TRBJ2-7, with D perhaps TRBD1 (7 bases). Between the trimmed V and J ends, which lost 2 bases and 3 bases, there was a span of 12 bases. The CDR3 has 14 residues. Germline V gene data show CDR1 as NNHNN and CDR2 as SYGAGS (reference sequence). The CDR3 DNA, read in part, is TGTGCCAGCGGTGACGCAGGGGGGAACTAT. Amino acids: CASGDAGGNY. The CDR3 in full is CASGDAGGNYEQYF.

This clone was picked up many times. The germline and genes are mouse ones. The CDR3 end lies 4 residues beyond the end of the read and is filled in from the germline J gene. This chain links TRBV14 with TRBJ1-2; 9 bases map to TRBD1. The ends lost 2 bases at V and 1 base at J; junction bases unmatched: 0. The germline V gene has CDR1 SGHDT and CDR2 FRDEAV. The CDR3 runs 14 residues. The covered CDR3 bases are TGTGCCAGCAGTTTGGGACAGGGAAACTCC. Protein: CASSLGQGNS. The CDR3 as a whole reads CASSLGQGNSDYTF.

This clone was seen many times. Mouse gene names and germline throughout. Coverage ceases 4 residues before the CDR3 finishes, and the germline J gene fills in the end. This chain joins TRBV5 and TRBJ2-1; D is possibly TRBD1 (6 bases). Deletions cut 4 bases from V and 0 bases from J, with 13 bases between. This CDR3 has 16 amino acids. Germline V gene data show CDR1 as LGHNA and CDR2 as YNLKQL (reference sequence). The sequenced CDR3 bases are TGTGCCAGCAGCCCTCGGGACATAAATAACTATGCT. Translation: CASSPRDINNYA. The full CDR3 sequence reads CASSPRDINNYAEQFF.

This clone has a count of ten or more. Gene and germline names: mouse. The CDR3 end falls 4 residues outside the read, so it is completed with the germline J gene. This sequence joins TRBV14 and TRBJ2-1, with 10 nucleotides matching TRBD2. The CDR3 consists of 14 residues. The V segment lost 5 bases and the J segment 3 bases; nucleotides outside the gene matches: 2. Germline CDR1 is SGHDT and CDR2 is FRDEAV. The CDR3 sequence is CASRSGGAYAEQFF. CDR3 DNA, as far as it was read: TGTGCCAGCAGGTCTGGGGGGGCCTATGCT.